The clone carrying this T cell receptor (beta chain) was found once. Unmatched junction bases numbered 1, after V lost 2 bases and J lost 1 base. The CDR3 covers 15 residues. In germline, CDR1 is KGHSH, CDR2 LQKENI. The data were obtained in a study of CD8 T cells in Susac syndrome. Peripheral blood CD8+ and CD4+ T cells were profiled by TCR beta sequencing. TEMRA cells were enriched by FACS, while CD8+ and CD4+ T cells were obtained through a negative isolation that was performed magnetically. RNA was extracted with the RNeasy kit, and a quantity of about 0.45 to 1 ug was reverse transcribed using random hexamers. TCRdb recomputed calls from the immunoSEQ multiplex PCR reads with MiXCR, one row per CDR3 protein. The profile shows 150,000 to 200,000 distinct CDR3 sequences, roughly 94% of them singletons.

The sample taken for sequencing was CD4+ T cells from PBMCs. The TCR comes from a human donor in good health. This chain connects TRBV18 to TRBJ2-3, with 9 bases identical to TRBD1. The CDR3 reads CASSPGTGRTDTQYF. CDR3 sequence (DNA): TGTGCCAGCTCACCAGGGACAGGGCGCACAGATACGCAGTATTTT.